This T cell receptor (beta chain) was sequenced for a study of response to subunit inactivated influenza vaccine. Broader study findings: Authors suggested each seasonal flu vaccination may recruit only limited numbers of new T cells.

Germline V CDR1 and CDR2: SEHNR, FQNEAQ (reference sequence). Trimming removed 7 bases from V and 0 bases from J, with 19 bases in between. This CDR3 is 17 amino acids long. Worth noting for this clonotype: The antigen remains unidentified.

MiXCR was run by TCRdb on the RT-PCR reads, yielding one entry per CDR3 protein. The profile shows some 200,000 distinct CDR3 sequences, 10% to 15% of them singletons. In addition, the sample was reused for a study of T cells expressing NK-cell markers. That source notes: The cDNA for TCR beta came from 5'RACE template switching with UMIs. Seven of the eight sequenced donors were classified as HCMV-seropositive, and one was classified as seronegative. In a few donors, dominant clonotypes made up about 25-65% of CD3+CD56-NKG2C+ cells.

The TCR originated in a man between 50 and 59 years old who received an inactivated influenza vaccine. Material: CD8+ T cells sorted from PBMCs, obtained approximately 12 days after vaccination. J is TRBJ2-1 and V is TRBV7-9, with D perhaps TRBD1 (5 bases). The CDR3, as DNA: TGTGCCAGCACCCAAGCGCAGGACATATTCTCCTACAATGAGCAGTTCTTC. As protein: CASTQAQDIFSYNEQFF.